This T cell receptor beta chain appears in the sequencing data of a study of blood T cell repertoires in COVID-19. Only in-frame clones appear in the TCRdb table, and some are missing; sequencing was by immunoSEQ multiplex PCR. The table has about 140,000 clones, about three quarters seen once. The CDR3 covers 15 residues. Germline CDR1 and CDR2: LNHDA and SQIVND (reference sequence). V was pared by 7 bases and J by 0 bases, with 8 bases of the junction left unmatched. The rearrangement links TRBV19 to TRBJ1-2, with 7 bases that match TRBD1. This TCR came from a man between 50 and 59 years old with acute or convalescent COVID-19. Sequencing was done on a sample of peripheral blood. The CDR3 DNA is TGTGCCAGTACCGCGACCGGGACAGCTAACTATGGCTACACCTTC. It specifies CASTATGTANYGYTF.